This T cell receptor (beta chain) came from a study of technical replicates of blood from a few donors. CDR1 is MGHRA and CDR2 is YSYEKL in the germline V gene. Unmatched junction bases numbered 1, after V lost 4 bases and J lost 1 base. The CDR3 consists of 14 residues. Here immunoSEQ multiplex PCR was the method, and the copy in TCRdb shows in-frame clones only, minus some. The table shows approximately 64,000 clones, with about 86% occurring only once. The receptor's source is a human donor in good health. Some clones in this sample may be carry-over from other donors' samples. This chain links TRBV4-1 with TRBJ2-5; 9 bases map to TRBD2. The sample consisted of PBMCs. The CDR3 region has the DNA TGCGCCAGCAGCCGGGGACTAGCCCAAGAGACCCAGTACTTC. It yields the protein CASSRGLAQETQYF.